This is a list of T cell receptor beta chains from one sample in a study of blood T cell repertoires in COVID-19. Only in-frame clones appear in the TCRdb table, and some are missing; sequencing was by immunoSEQ multiplex PCR. Of more than 20,000 clones detected, nearly 90% appear once; the ten largest clones hold 1.5% to 2%. Sequencing was carried out using peripheral blood. The receptors were gathered from a woman in her fifties or sixties with active COVID-19. Both conserved end residues are part of each CDR3. The D gene is left open where the match is weak. Clone sizes are given selectively: once, few, many, or a class where the clone is expanded.

V gene	D gene	J gene	clone size	CDR3 DNA	CDR3 protein
TRBV10-2	NA	TRBJ2-6	NA	TGCGCCAGCAGTGGCCGCCAAGGGGGAACTCTATCTGGGGCCAACGTCCTGACTTTC	CASSGRQGGTLSGANVLTF
TRBV9	TRBD1	TRBJ1-5	NA	TGTGCCAGCAGCACCACTGACAGGGCCCCTCAGCATTTT	CASSTTDRAPQHF
TRBV4-2	NA	TRBJ2-3	once	TGTGCCAGCAGCCAACAACGACTAGATACGCAGTATTTT	CASSQQRLDTQYF
TRBV2	NA	TRBJ1-6	NA	TGTGCCAGCGAGCAACAGGGATCCCTGGGGTCACCCCTCCACTTT	CASEQQGSLGSPLHF
TRBV28	TRBD2	TRBJ2-7	NA	TGTGCCAGCCGAGGACTAGCGGACTTCTACGAGCAGTACTTC	CASRGLADFYEQYF
TRBV2	TRBD1	TRBJ2-7	NA	TGTGCCAGCAGTGAAGGGACAGGGTTCGAGCAGTACTTC	CASSEGTGFEQYF
TRBV15	NA	TRBJ2-3	once	TGTGCCACCAGCAGAGTGGGCAGGGGATATAATTCGCAGTATTTT	CATSRVGRGYNSQYF
TRBV5-1	TRBD2	TRBJ2-1	NA	TGCGCCAGCGGGACTAGTTACAATGAGCAGTTCTTC	CASGTSYNEQFF
TRBV5-1	NA	TRBJ1-1	few	TGCGCCAGCAGCTTAACCTTTCCACAGATGAACACTGAAGCTTTCTTT	CASSLTFPQMNTEAFF
TRBV19	NA	TRBJ2-7	NA	TGTGCCAGTAGTATCAAGACAGGTCCCCCCTACGAGCAGTACTTC	CASSIKTGPPYEQYF
TRBV11-2	TRBD2	TRBJ2-3	NA	TGTGCCAGCAGCACGCTAGCGGGAGGCGGCCGTACGCAGTATTTT	CASSTLAGGGRTQYF
TRBV6-2/TRBV6-3	NA	TRBJ2-4	NA	TGTGCCAGCAGTCCCAGTGGGGGCGCGGAAAACTTC	CASSPSGGAENF
TRBV5-1	NA	TRBJ1-1	few	TGCGCCAGCAGCTTGGTTCCCCTGGTAGGGGCCACGAACACTGAAGCTTTCTTT	CASSLVPLVGATNTEAFF
TRBV10-3	NA	TRBJ1-6	few	TGTGCCATCAGTGCTTCTTTGAACGAGGGTTCACCCCTCCACTTT	CAISASLNEGSPLHF
TRBV19	TRBD2	TRBJ2-1	NA	TGTGCCAGTAGTATCGGGGGACTAGCGGGAGGAGGAGAGCAGTTCTTC	CASSIGGLAGGGEQFF
TRBV6-2/TRBV6-3	NA	TRBJ1-2	NA	TGTGCCAGCAGCGTGGGGGGAGCTGGCTACACCTTC	CASSVGGAGYTF
TRBV11-2	TRBD1	TRBJ2-1	NA	TGTGCCAGCAGCCCATTGGTGAGACAGGGAATTTATGAGCAGTTCTTC	CASSPLVRQGIYEQFF
TRBV5-4	NA	TRBJ2-7	NA	TGTGCCAGCAGCTTTTCGGGAACCTACGAGCAGTACTTC	CASSFSGTYEQYF
TRBV18	NA	TRBJ1-1	NA	TGTGCCAGCTCACCACCGCCAGGGGTTACTGAAGCTTTCTTT	CASSPPPGVTEAFF
TRBV6-2/TRBV6-3	TRBD2	TRBJ2-3	once	TGTGCCAGCAGTTACGGACTAGCAGTCGCAGATACGCAGTATTTT	CASSYGLAVADTQYF
TRBV28	NA	TRBJ1-1	NA	TGTGCCAGCAGTTCGGGTGCGGGGGGGGACACTGAAGCTTTCTTT	CASSSGAGGDTEAFF
TRBV25-1	NA	TRBJ1-4	NA	TGTGCCAGCAGCGTCCAACGGGAGAGTAATGAAAAACTGTTTTTT	CASSVQRESNEKLFF
TRBV9	TRBD2	TRBJ2-2	NA	TGTGCCAGCAGCCCCTTCCTAGCGGGAGTCGGGGAGCTGTTTTTT	CASSPFLAGVGELFF
TRBV28	TRBD2	TRBJ2-7	few	TGTGCCAGCAGGGGACTAGCGGGAGGGACGGGCTCCTACGAGCAGTACTTC	CASRGLAGGTGSYEQYF
TRBV28	NA	TRBJ2-3	few	TGTGCCAGCAGTACCGGTCCCCGCACAGATACGCAGTATTTT	CASSTGPRTDTQYF
TRBV28	TRBD1	TRBJ1-6	NA	TGTGCCAGCAGCAGGACAGGGAGAGGCCAATGGTATGATAATTCACCCCTCCACTTT	CASSRTGRGQWYDNSPLHF
TRBV29-1	NA	TRBJ2-3	NA	TGCAGCGTTGCAATACGGACAGCTAGCACAGATACGCAGTATTTT	CSVAIRTASTDTQYF
TRBV27	NA	TRBJ1-5	NA	TGTGCCAGCAGTTTCGGAGGAGCTCAGCCCCAGCATTTT	CASSFGGAQPQHF
TRBV25-1	NA	TRBJ2-3	NA	TGTGCCAGCAGTGAATACGGGAAGCTGGCAGATACGCAGTATTTT	CASSEYGKLADTQYF